This TCR beta chain was identified in a study of T cells in narcolepsy. The study's findings and limits: HCRT-specific and TRIB2-specific autoreactive clonotypes appeared among same-patient CSF and blood CD4+ clonotypes.

In the case of this clone: No antigen is known for it.

Profiled with immunoSEQ multiplex PCR; TCRdb holds only in-frame clones, not every one. The data show about 24,000 clones, with more than 70% seen just once and about 1.3% held by the top ten. Sequenced: CD45RA- memory CD4+ T cells from PBMCs. The TCR comes from a human donor with narcolepsy.

This chain's CDR3 is CASSLDFEYEQYF. CDR3 in DNA: TGCGCCAGCAGCTTGGACTTCGAGTACGAGCAGTACTTC. J is TRBJ2-7 and V is TRBV5-1; D not certain. Germline CDR1 is SGHRS and CDR2 is YFSETQ. The CDR3 sequence is 13 residues long. V lost 0 bases, J lost 4 bases, and 8 bases lay in between.